These 25 T cell receptor beta chains were all obtained from the same sample, sequenced in a study of CD8 T cells in ankylosing spondylitis. The study, taken as a whole, reports: Seemingly characteristic of ankylosing spondylitis blood was a TCR beta motif consisting of several highly homologous variants.

For these TCRs, the target antigens are not known. TCRdb called the 5' RACE reads again in MiXCR, with one record for every CDR3 protein. This sample yields about 700,000 distinct CDR3 sequences, of which around 17% are seen a single time; around 19% belongs to the top ten. Sequenced sample: blood, either unsorted or a sorted T cell fraction (not recorded which). These receptors all come from a male donor with ankylosing spondylitis.

This sequence joins TRBV5-1 and TRBJ1-1, with 11 bases matching TRBD1. V lost 3 bases to trimming and J lost 1 base; unmatched junction nucleotides: 2. The CDR3 loop spans 15 amino acids. Germline V lookup: CDR1 SGHRS, CDR2 YFSETQ. For the CDR3, the DNA is TGCGCCAGCAGCTCAGGGACAGGGGGGAACACTGAAGCTTTCTTT. Protein product: CASSSGTGGNTEAFF.

This sequence joins TRBV18 and TRBJ2-5; 7 bases are shared with TRBD2. The J segment lost 3 bases and the V segment lost 3 bases, leaving 4 bases of the junction unmatched. The CDR3 is 14 residues long. The V gene's germline CDR1 is KGHSH and CDR2 LQKENI. The CDR3 loop reads CASSPPGLKETQYF. CDR3 sequence (DNA): TGTGCCAGCTCACCGCCGGGACTAAAAGAGACCCAGTACTTC.

The table lists this clonotype with a few counts. The chain links TRBV2 to TRBJ1-1; unclear D gene. V was trimmed by 8 bases and J by 0 bases, leaving 7 bases between them. The V gene's germline CDR1 is SNHLY and CDR2 FYNNEI. The CDR3 extends over 12 amino acids. DNA for the CDR3: TGTGCCAGCGTTCACATGAACACTGAAGCTTTCTTT. This encodes CASVHMNTEAFF.

The rearrangement uses TRBV20-1 and TRBJ1-4; TRBD1 aligns across 9 bases. Trimming at V came to 0 bases and at J to 4 bases, leaving 6 bases not matched to a gene. CDR1 is DFQATT, CDR2 SNEGSKA, per germline (reference sequence). This CDR3 is built from 16 residues. The CDR3 is CSARDTGTGINEKLFF. CDR3 sequence (DNA): TGCAGTGCTAGAGACACCGGGACAGGGATTAATGAAAAACTGTTTTTT.

This clonotype appeared a few times. The rearrangement joins TRBV7-2 to TRBJ2-7; possible D gene TRBD2, 5 bases. The CDR3 spans 13 residues. Trimming cost V 5 bases and J 7 bases, with 15 bases left between them. Germline CDR1 SGHTA, CDR2 FQGNSA. The CDR3 reads CASSPQDLGEQYF. The CDR3 DNA is TGTGCCAGCAGCCCCCAGGACTTGGGGGAGCAGTACTTC.

The chain is built from TRBV28 and TRBJ1-3, with no clear D. V gave up 6 bases and J gave up 1 base, with 19 bases separating them. The germline CDR1 and CDR2 sequences are MDHEN and SYDVKM. This CDR3 contains 17 residues. CDR3 region: CASSNREKRGSGNTIYF. The CDR3 DNA reads as TGTGCCAGCAGCAACCGGGAAAAACGAGGATCTGGAAACACCATATATTTT. The whole variable domain, filled in from reference TRBV28 and TRBJ1-3, reads DVKVTQSSRYLVKRTGEKVFLECVQDMDHENMFWYRQDPGLGLRLIYFSYDVKMKEKGDIPEGYSVSREKKERFSLILESASTNQTSMYLCASSNREKRGSGNTIYFGEGSWLTVV.

This clonotype was detected a few times. The chain has TRBV15 and TRBJ2-3; no clear D. The CDR3 runs 15 residues. Germline-derived CDR1 and CDR2 are LNHNV and YYDKDF (reference sequence). With 0 bases removed from V and 7 bases from J, the gap between germline ends came to 14 bases. CDR3 loop: CATSRDPLVPHTQYF. The CDR3 region has the DNA TGTGCCACCAGCAGAGACCCTTTAGTCCCCCATACGCAGTATTTT.

The V gene is TRBV18, the J gene TRBJ1-1, with 9 positions matching TRBD1. Germline V gene sequence: CDR1 KGHSH, CDR2 LQKENI. The ends lost 1 base at V and 0 bases at J; junction bases unmatched: 18. The CDR3 is 21 amino acids. The CDR3 sequence: CASSPRRLRDRVHKMNTEAFF. The CDR3 coding sequence is TGTGCCAGCTCACCACGACGCCTAAGGGACAGGGTCCATAAAATGAACACTGAAGCTTTCTTT.

Concerning this clonotype: The junction does not match germline at one end; this may be a read error. V gene TRBV5-1 combines with J gene TRBJ2-7; D remains unclear. This CDR3 has 14 amino acids. The V gene's germline CDR1 is SGHRS and CDR2 YFSETQ. This CDR3 is CASGPTDTNYEQHF. For the CDR3, the DNA is TGCGCCAGCGGACCTACAGACACGAACTACGAGCAGCACTTC.

The chain carries TRBV29-1 and TRBJ2-1, with D perhaps TRBD1 (5 bases). Looked up from germline, CDR1 is SQVTM and CDR2 is ANQGSEA. This CDR3 comprises 13 residues. Deletions cut 3 bases from V and 3 bases from J, with 9 bases between. In nucleotides, the CDR3 is TGCAGCGTTGAGGGGCTGCGCTACAATGAGCAGTTCTTC. Its protein product is CSVEGLRYNEQFF.

The V call is TRBV30, the J call TRBJ1-2, with D perhaps matching TRBD1 (5 bases). Germline V lookup: CDR1 GTSNPN, CDR2 SVGIG (reference sequence). The CDR3 extends over 12 amino acids. Trimming removed 8 bases from V and 3 bases from J, with 13 bases in between. The CDR3, as DNA: TGTGCCAGCCCCCAGGGACACTATGGCTACACCTTC. Translating it yields CASPQGHYGYTF.

This clonotype was seen a few times. V is TRBV27 and J is TRBJ2-7; D might be TRBD1 or TRBD2, each matching 5 bases. Trimming pared 5 bases from V and 6 bases from J, leaving 11 bases between. The CDR3 has 12 residues. The germline V gene encodes CDR1 MNHEY and CDR2 SMNVEV (reference sequence). The CDR3 DNA sequence: TGTGCCAGCAGTCCACGGGGACCCGAGCAGTACTTC. Its translation: CASSPRGPEQYF.

The chain uses TRBV7-8 and TRBJ2-5, with a tentative D call TRBD2 (6 bases). CDR3 length equals 17 residues. V was cut by 3 bases and J by 5 bases, with 22 bases left in between. Germline assignment: CDR1 SGHVS and CDR2 FQNEAQ. CDR3 loop: CASSFSGWGEVMETQYF. CDR3 nucleotide sequence: TGTGCCAGCAGCTTTTCTGGGTGGGGGGAGGTAATGGAGACCCAGTACTTC. The variable domain in full, completed from reference TRBV7-8 and TRBJ2-5, reads GAGVSQSPRYKVAKRGQDVALRCDPISGHVSLFWYQQALGQGPEFLTYFQNEAQLDKSGLPSDRFFAERPEGSVSTLKIQRTQQEDSAVYLCASSFSGWGEVMETQYFGPGTRLLVL.

The CDR3: CASSWAGTSGKTDTQYF. The DNA of the CDR3 is TGTGCCAGCAGCTGGGCCGGGACTAGCGGGAAGACAGATACGCAGTATTTT. This rearrangement joins TRBV7-2 to TRBJ2-3, with 13 bases aligning to TRBD2. The CDR3 sequence is 17 residues long. The germline V gene encodes CDR1 SGHTA and CDR2 FQGNSA. J lost 3 bases, V lost 4 bases, and 7 bases had no gene match.

In its sample, this clonotype was seen many times. The chain links TRBV12-3 or TRBV12-4 to TRBJ2-4; no clear D. The CDR3 is made up of 14 amino acids. With 1 base removed from V and 3 bases from J, the gap between germline ends came to 7 bases. This CDR3 reads CASSLGQNKNIQYF. The CDR3 nucleotides read TGTGCCAGCAGTTTAGGGCAGAACAAAAACATTCAGTACTTC.

This clonotype was seen more than once but under ten times. The rearrangement uses TRBV4-1 and TRBJ1-3, with D uncertain. Deletions cut 7 bases from V and 5 bases from J, with 12 bases between. The CDR3 loop spans 13 amino acids. The germline V gene has CDR1 MGHRA and CDR2 YSYEKL. CDR3 bases: TGCGCCAGCAAGCCCCCCGGGCGAAACACCATATATTTT. This sequence encodes CASKPPGRNTIYF.

This clonotype was detected only a few times. J is TRBJ1-2 and V is TRBV20-1; the D is unclear. Trimming took off 5 bases at V and 5 bases at J, with 15 bases between the two ends. The CDR3 runs to 13 residues. The V gene's germline CDR1 is DFQATT and CDR2 SNEGSKA (reference sequence). The CDR3 region has the DNA TGCAGTGCTTTAACCGGGGAAATTTATGGCTACACCTTC. This translates into CSALTGEIYGYTF.

This clonotype was counted a few times. The chain employs TRBV5-1 and TRBJ2-7; no clear D gene. CDR3 length: 16 residues. Germline CDR1 is SGHRS and CDR2 is YFSETQ. Trimming cost V 3 bases and J 2 bases, with 18 bases left between them. The CDR3 bases are TGCGCCAGCAGCTATAGGTCCATAGACCAAGCCTACGAGCAGTACTTC. Protein product: CASSYRSIDQAYEQYF.

This clonotype appeared many times. The rearrangement joins TRBV6-2 or TRBV6-3 to TRBJ1-2, with D perhaps matching TRBD1 (6 bases). V lost 2 bases, J lost 3 bases, and 10 bases lay in between. CDR3 length: 14 amino acids. Per the germline V gene, CDR1 is MNHEY and CDR2 is SVGEGT. The CDR3 here is CASSYPGGDYGYTF. The CDR3 DNA reads TGTGCCAGCAGTTACCCGGGGGGCGACTATGGCTACACCTTC.

This clonotype appeared a few times. The V and J genes are TRBV5-1 and TRBJ1-4; D might be TRBD1 (5 bases). Germline-derived CDR1 and CDR2 are SGHRS and YFSETQ. The CDR3 has 16 residues. V lost 2 bases, J lost 0 bases, and 11 bases lay in between. For the CDR3, the DNA is TGCGCCAGCAGCTTCGCGACAGCTGCAACTAATGAAAAACTGTTTTTT. Protein: CASSFATAATNEKLFF.

This clonotype was detected only a few times. This chain uses TRBV7-2 with TRBJ2-7; D is undetermined. Germline V lookup: CDR1 SGHTA, CDR2 FQGNSA. The CDR3 totals 13 residues. V dropped 1 base and J dropped 3 bases, with 7 bases sitting between them. The CDR3 coding sequence is TGTGCCAGCAGCTTAGTACCAGACTACGAGCAGTACTTC. It encodes CASSLVPDYEQYF.

This clonotype was seen only once. The chain recombines TRBV5-4 with TRBJ1-2; D uncertain. The germline gives CDR1 SGHNT, CDR2 YYREEE (reference sequence). Between the trimmed V and J ends, which lost 5 bases and 6 bases, there was a span of 17 bases. The CDR3 is 14 amino acids. CDR3 in amino acids: CASSPAGEVHGYTF. As DNA, the CDR3 is TGTGCCAGCAGTCCCGCCGGGGAGGTTCATGGCTACACCTTC.

The chain couples TRBV4-2 to TRBJ2-6, with unresolved D. Germline lookup yields CDR1 LGHNA and CDR2 YNFKEQ. The CDR3 totals 16 residues. Trimming pared 0 bases from V and 0 bases from J, leaving 6 bases between. CDR3 DNA: TGTGCCAGCAGCCAAGATATCACCTCTGGGGCCAACGTCCTGACTTTC. Protein: CASSQDITSGANVLTF.

This clonotype was counted many times. The genes are TRBV4-1 and TRBJ2-1; D perhaps matches TRBD2 (6 bases). The germline V gene encodes CDR1 MGHRA and CDR2 YSYEKL. The CDR3 covers 13 residues. Trimming pared 0 bases from V and 8 bases from J, leaving 8 bases between. In DNA form, the CDR3 reads TGCGCCAGCAGCCAAGAGTCGGGGGATGAGCAGTTCTTC. The encoded protein is CASSQESGDEQFF.

The genes are TRBV6-5 and TRBJ2-1; TRBD2 matches at 16 bases. V shed 1 base, J shed 0 bases, and the junction held 3 bases outside the gene matches. The V gene's germline CDR1 is MNHEY and CDR2 SVGAGI. The CDR3 runs 19 residues. CDR3 sequence: CASSYFGTSGRASYNEQFF. The CDR3 DNA is TGTGCCAGCAGTTACTTTGGGACTAGCGGGAGGGCCTCCTACAATGAGCAGTTCTTC.